This T cell receptor beta chain is drawn from a study of Graves' ophthalmopathy and Graves' hyperthyroidism. Study as a whole: Absence of ophthalmopathy within 18 months of follow-up defined stable hyperthyroidism.

The study's findings and limits: Sensitivity of roughly 64% and specificity of about 72% were achieved by the model that predicted ophthalmopathy progression.

This clonotype was found many times. Its antigen is unknown. CDR1 and CDR2 (germline): SGHDT, YYEEEE. The V end was cut by 3 bases, the J end by 2 bases, with 15 bases between. The CDR3 length is 15 residues. Researchers took RNA transcripts and amplified TCR beta CDR3 regions from them. An opening RT-PCR round employed HTBI primers and preceded a second-round multiplex PCR. TCRdb re-analysed the multiplex PCR reads in MiXCR, keeping a single row per CDR3 protein. This table holds 580,000 or so distinct CDR3 sequences, about 35% found once. The sequencing sample was made of peripheral blood or thyroid tissue (not recorded which). V is TRBV5-6 and J is TRBJ2-7; D might be TRBD1 (6 bases). The receptor comes from an adult man with Graves' hyperthyroidism. Here the CDR3 DNA reads TGTGCCAGCAGCTCACCAGACAGGTTCACCTACGAGCAGTACTTC. Translation gives CASSSPDRFTYEQYF.